What follows are 20 T cell receptor beta chains derived from one specimen sequenced in a study of T cell changes during pregnancy in multiple sclerosis. Only in-frame clones appear in the TCRdb table, and some are missing; sequencing was by immunoSEQ multiplex PCR. The table includes some 100,000 clones, 80% to 95% detected once. Sequenced here: peripheral blood, sampled after pregnancy. All receptors come from a female donor with multiple sclerosis, enrolled in a pregnancy study.

The chain employs TRBV27 and TRBJ2-1; tentative D call: TRBD2 (6 bases). This CDR3 contains 13 residues. The V gene's germline CDR1 is MNHEY and CDR2 SMNVEV (reference sequence). Trimming took off 4 bases at V and 5 bases at J, with 9 bases between the two ends. Written as DNA, the CDR3 is TGTGCCAGCAGTTCGGACTATAACAATGAGCAGTTCTTC. It codes for CASSSDYNNEQFF.

The V gene is TRBV5-4, the J gene TRBJ2-7, with 8 bases fitting TRBD1. The junction had 11 bases not matched to a gene; V was cut back by 3 bases and J by 0 bases. Germline V lookup: CDR1 SGHNT, CDR2 YYREEE (reference sequence). CDR3 length equals 17 residues. The CDR3 sequence: CASSSRPGQASSYEQYF. The CDR3 bases are TGTGCCAGCAGCTCGAGGCCGGGACAGGCGAGCTCCTACGAGCAGTACTTC.

The chain recombines TRBV7-3 with TRBJ2-3; 9 bases are a match to TRBD2. The CDR3 has 15 amino acids. CDR1 and CDR2 from the germline V gene are SGHTA and FQGTGA. The J segment lost 1 base and the V segment lost 4 bases, leaving 3 bases of the junction unmatched. Written as DNA, the CDR3 is TGTGCCAGCAGCTCAGCGGGAGGCCGCACAGATACGCAGTATTTT. Protein sequence: CASSSAGGRTDTQYF.

The V and J genes are TRBV9 and TRBJ2-1; TRBD2 matches 9 bases. The V gene's germline CDR1 is SGDLS and CDR2 YYNGEE. Trimming took 0 bases from V and 6 from J; bases not matched to a gene: 4. This CDR3 comprises 15 residues. The CDR3 bases are TGTGCCAGCAGCGTAGCAGCGGGGGGACTCAATGAGCAGTTCTTC. This translates into CASSVAAGGLNEQFF.

V usage is TRBV7-2 and J usage is TRBJ2-7; 10 nucleotides match TRBD2. The CDR3 covers 15 residues. The V segment lost 5 bases and the J segment 3 bases; nucleotides outside the gene matches: 7. Germline V gene data show CDR1 as SGHTA and CDR2 as FQGNSA. The CDR3 loop is CASSQGLARVYEQYF. In nucleotides, the CDR3 is TGTGCCAGCAGCCAGGGACTAGCGAGAGTCTACGAGCAGTACTTC.

V gene TRBV28 combines with J gene TRBJ2-7; possibly TRBD2 for D (6 bases). This CDR3 is 11 amino acids long. CDR1 MDHEN and CDR2 SYDVKM come from the germline V gene. V lost 10 bases, J lost 3 bases, and 10 bases lay in between. CDR3 residues: CATGEFYEQYF. The CDR3 DNA follows: TGTGCCACGGGGGAGTTCTACGAGCAGTACTTC.

CDR3 loop: CASSNRRESITGELFF. The CDR3 coding sequence is TGTGCCAGCAGCAACCGACGGGAATCTATCACCGGGGAGCTGTTTTTT. This chain joins TRBV7-8 and TRBJ2-2, with D possibly being TRBD2 (5 bases). Trimming stripped 5 bases from V and 4 bases from J, with 17 bases between. From germline, CDR1 is SGHVS and CDR2 FQNEAQ. The CDR3 is 16 residues long.

This clone was recorded once. The chain recombines TRBV9 with TRBJ1-1; D not resolved. In germline, CDR1 is SGDLS, CDR2 YYNGEE. CDR3 length equals 14 residues. V dropped 0 bases and J dropped 1 base, with 7 bases sitting between them. CDR3 nucleotide sequence: TGTGCCAGCAGCGTAGTCGCGGAGAACACTGAAGCTTTCTTT. The encoded protein is CASSVVAENTEAFF. Looking up the rest from reference TRBV9 and TRBJ1-1 gives the full variable domain: DSGVTQTPKHLITATGQRVTLRCSPRSGDLSVYWYQQSLDQGLQFLIQYYNGEERAKGNILERFSAQQFPDLHSELNLSSLELGDSALYFCASSVVAENTEAFFGQGTRLTVV.

Only a few counts were recorded for this clone. The J gene is TRBJ2-1, the V gene TRBV7-3; the match to TRBD2 covers 9 bases. Germline CDR1 reads SGHTA; CDR2 reads FQGTGA. The CDR3 sequence is 16 residues long. The V segment lost 5 bases and the J segment 5 bases; nucleotides outside the gene matches: 10. The CDR3 DNA reads TGTGCCAGCAGCCCAGCCCGGGCTAGCGGGAACAATGAGCAGTTCTTC. It translates to CASSPARASGNNEQFF.

This chain uses TRBV28 with TRBJ2-6; 7 nucleotides align to TRBD1. Germline V gene lookup returns CDR1 MDHEN and CDR2 SYDVKM. CDR3 length: 18 residues. Unmatched junction bases numbered 14, after V lost 6 bases and J lost 3 bases. The CDR3 bases are TGTGCCAGCAGCCCCCCGACAGGGCAGGGTGGTGGGGCCAACGTCCTGACTTTC. It codes for CASSPPTGQGGGANVLTF.

The table lists this clone with a count of one. V usage is TRBV2 and J usage is TRBJ1-1, with 9 nucleotides matching TRBD1. The ends lost 2 bases at V and 4 bases at J; junction bases unmatched: 14. The CDR3 loop spans 18 amino acids. CDR1 and CDR2 from the germline V gene are SNHLY and FYNNEI. CDR3 sequence reads: CASSETRTGTGSATEAFF. CDR3 nucleotide sequence: TGTGCCAGCAGTGAAACGCGTACCGGGACAGGGTCGGCCACTGAAGCTTTCTTT.

V and J are TRBV27 and TRBJ2-5; TRBD1 is a possible D gene (6 bases). Trimming stripped 6 bases from V and 4 bases from J, with 21 bases between. The germline V gene has CDR1 MNHEY and CDR2 SMNVEV (reference sequence). CDR3 length: 16 residues. CDR3 sequence: CASSPQGQGMVETQYF. For the CDR3, the DNA is TGTGCCAGCAGCCCACAAGGGCAGGGGATGGTAGAGACCCAGTACTTC.

The CDR3 is CASSYRGEGYTF. CDR3 nucleotides: TGTGCCAGCAGTTACCGGGGGGAGGGCTACACCTTC. The rearrangement uses TRBV6-6 and TRBJ1-2; perhaps TRBD1 as D (5 bases). In germline, CDR1 is MNHNY, CDR2 SVGAGI (reference sequence). V lost 2 bases and J lost 8, with 9 bases in between. The CDR3 has 12 residues.

The genes are TRBV7-3 and TRBJ1-1; TRBD1 might be the D (6 bases). The CDR3 extends over 14 amino acids. CDR1 and CDR2 (germline): SGHTA, FQGTGA. Trimming removed 1 base from V and 4 bases from J, with 10 bases in between. CDR3 nucleotides: TGTGCCAGCAGCTTAAGGCAGGGGACCACTGAAGCTTTCTTT. Amino acids: CASSLRQGTTEAFF.

V is TRBV6-1 and J is TRBJ2-7; 12 bases line up with TRBD2. The CDR3 loop spans 16 amino acids. The germline V gene has CDR1 MNHNS and CDR2 SASEGT. The ends lost 4 bases at V and 0 bases at J; junction bases unmatched: 4. CDR3 nucleotide sequence: TGTGCCAGCAGTGGACTAGCGGGAGCTTCCTCCTACGAGCAGTACTTC. Protein: CASSGLAGASSYEQYF.

This chain joins TRBV19 and TRBJ2-7; D perhaps matches TRBD1 (6 bases). The V end lost 4 bases, the J end lost 3 bases, and 16 bases lay between the germline ends. Looked up from germline, CDR1 is LNHDA and CDR2 is SQIVND (reference sequence). The CDR3 runs 15 residues. Here the CDR3 reads CASSRGPDSSYEQYF. CDR3 nucleotides: TGTGCCAGTAGTAGGGGCCCGGACAGCAGCTACGAGCAGTACTTC.

This chain connects TRBV4-1 to TRBJ2-1, with TRBD2 matching over 11 bases. The CDR3 sequence is 19 residues long. The germline gives CDR1 MGHRA, CDR2 YSYEKL. With 0 bases clipped from V and 8 bases from J, the junction kept 15 bases outside the gene matches. The CDR3 DNA is TGCGCCAGCAGCCAAGATCCGCCCTTACTAGCGGGAGATCGATATGAGCAGTTCTTC. Protein sequence: CASSQDPPLLAGDRYEQFF.

V gene TRBV10-3 combines with J gene TRBJ2-5, with 7 bases that match TRBD1. This CDR3 has 13 residues. V dropped 6 bases and J dropped 4; count of bases not matched to a gene: 5. CDR1 and CDR2 (germline): ENHRY, SYGVKD. CDR3 protein: CAISQGVGETQYF. In nucleotides, the CDR3 is TGTGCCATCAGCCAGGGGGTCGGAGAGACCCAGTACTTC.

V and J are TRBV30 and TRBJ2-7, with 8 bases that match TRBD2. The V and J ends lost 0 bases and 4 bases, in that order; junction bases with no gene match: 5. The CDR3 is made up of 14 amino acids. Germline assignment: CDR1 GTSNPN and CDR2 SVGIG (reference sequence). CDR3: CAWSVLAEKYEQYF. In nucleotides, the CDR3 is TGTGCCTGGAGTGTACTAGCGGAAAAGTACGAGCAGTACTTC.

The chain uses TRBV27 and TRBJ2-7, with 7 bases lining up with TRBD2. There are 15 residues in the CDR3. Per the germline V gene, CDR1 is MNHEY and CDR2 is SMNVEV (reference sequence). Trimming removed 5 bases from V and 1 base from J; junction bases left unmatched: 8. In DNA form, the CDR3 reads TGTGCCAGCAGTCCGTCTGTCGGGAGGTCCTACGAGCAGTACTTC. This translates into CASSPSVGRSYEQYF.